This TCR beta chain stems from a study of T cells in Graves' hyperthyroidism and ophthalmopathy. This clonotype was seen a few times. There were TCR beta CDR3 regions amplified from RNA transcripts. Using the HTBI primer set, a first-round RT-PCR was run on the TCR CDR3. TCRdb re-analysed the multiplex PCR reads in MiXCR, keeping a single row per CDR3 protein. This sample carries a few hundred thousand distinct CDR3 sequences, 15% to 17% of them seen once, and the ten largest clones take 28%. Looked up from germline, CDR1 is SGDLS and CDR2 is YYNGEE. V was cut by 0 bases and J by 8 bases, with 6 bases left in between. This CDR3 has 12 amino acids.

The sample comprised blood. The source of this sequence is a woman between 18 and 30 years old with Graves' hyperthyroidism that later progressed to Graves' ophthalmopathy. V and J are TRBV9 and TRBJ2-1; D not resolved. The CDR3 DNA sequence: TGTGCCAGCAGCGTAGGAGGTCATGAGCAGTTCTTC. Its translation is CASSVGGHEQFF.